This entry is about one TCR beta chain. This specimen comes from a study of Ad26.COV2.S vaccination and SARS-CoV-2 variants. Germline values: CDR1 SGHVS, CDR2 FQNEAQ. V shed 4 bases and J shed 0 bases, with 6 bases lying between them. The CDR3 sequence is 13 residues long. Measured with immunoSEQ multiplex PCR; TCRdb has only the in-frame clones, and not every one. The repertoire has roughly 380,000 clones, roughly nine tenths of them found once; the top ten carry 3.9%. The chain uses TRBV7-8 and TRBJ1-1; D call uncertain. The sequence was obtained from a human donor who had recovered from COVID-19. The sample in question was peripheral blood, obtained after recovery from COVID-19. CDR3 residues: CASSSRLNTEAFF. CDR3 bases: TGTGCCAGCAGCTCAAGACTGAACACTGAAGCTTTCTTT.